This paragraph reports one TCR beta chain. The entry originates in a study of blood T cell repertoires in COVID-19. Study-wide context: Collection of acute and convalescent COVID-19 samples took place in the United States, Italy and Spain. In each case, the material was cDNA or gDNA derived from T cells, B-cell-depleted T cells, or PBMCs.

This CDR3 comprises 12 residues. CDR1 GTSNPN and CDR2 SVGIG come from the germline V gene (reference sequence). V was shortened by 0 bases and J by 7 bases, with 7 bases between the two germline ends. Authors' methods: Reference gene primer amplification yielded estimated nucleated cell counts. Profiling relied on immunoSEQ multiplex PCR, and the TCRdb table lists in-frame clones only, not all of them. V and J calls and clone size are as listed in that table; D and trimming were resolved from the DNA. The sample lists about 130,000 clones, around 89% occurring once. The clonotype originates from a man aged 45 to 65 with active or convalescent COVID-19. The genes are TRBV30 and TRBJ1-5; D gene uncertain. What was sequenced was peripheral blood. The CDR3 reads CAWSVREQPQHF. DNA of the CDR3: TGTGCCTGGAGTGTACGGGAGCAGCCCCAGCATTTT.